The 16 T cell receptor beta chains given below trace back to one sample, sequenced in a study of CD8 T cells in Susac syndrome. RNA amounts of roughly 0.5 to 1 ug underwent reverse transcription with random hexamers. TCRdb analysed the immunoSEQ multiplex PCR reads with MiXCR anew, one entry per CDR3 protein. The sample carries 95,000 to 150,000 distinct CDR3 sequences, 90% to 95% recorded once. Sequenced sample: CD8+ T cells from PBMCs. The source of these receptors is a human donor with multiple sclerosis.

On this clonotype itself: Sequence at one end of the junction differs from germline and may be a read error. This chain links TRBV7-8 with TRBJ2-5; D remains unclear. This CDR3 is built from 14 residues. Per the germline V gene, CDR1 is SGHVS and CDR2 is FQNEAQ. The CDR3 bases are TGTGCCAGCAGCGTAGCCTGGTCCCAAGAGACCCAGTACTTC. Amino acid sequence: CASSVAWSQETQYF. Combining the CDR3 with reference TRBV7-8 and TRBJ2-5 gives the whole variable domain GAGVSQSPRYKVAKRGQDVALRCDPISGHVSLFWYQQALGQGPEFLTYFQNEAQLDKSGLPSDRFFAERPEGSVSTLKIQRTQQEDSAVYLCASSVAWSQETQYFGPGTRLLVL.

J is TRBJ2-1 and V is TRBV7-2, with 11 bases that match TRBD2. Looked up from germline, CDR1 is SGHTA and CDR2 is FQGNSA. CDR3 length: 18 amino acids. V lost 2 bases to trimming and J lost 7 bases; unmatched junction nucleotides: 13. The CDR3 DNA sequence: TGTGCCAGCAGCTTAAGCGGGGTAGCGGGGGGGCCACGGAATGAGCAGTTCTTC. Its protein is CASSLSGVAGGPRNEQFF.

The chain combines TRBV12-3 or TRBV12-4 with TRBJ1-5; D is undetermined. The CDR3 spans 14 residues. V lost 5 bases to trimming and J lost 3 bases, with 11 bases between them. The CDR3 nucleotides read TGTGCCAGCAGTCCTACGGGTTCCAATCAGCCCCAGCATTTT. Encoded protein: CASSPTGSNQPQHF.

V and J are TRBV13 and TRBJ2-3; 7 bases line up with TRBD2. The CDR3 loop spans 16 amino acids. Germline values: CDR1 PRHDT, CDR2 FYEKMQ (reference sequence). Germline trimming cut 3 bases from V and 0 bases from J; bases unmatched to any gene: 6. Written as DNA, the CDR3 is TGTGCCAGCAGCTTCATGGGTAGCGGGAGCACAGATACGCAGTATTTT. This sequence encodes CASSFMGSGSTDTQYF. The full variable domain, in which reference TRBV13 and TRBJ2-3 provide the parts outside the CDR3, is AAGVIQSPRHLIKEKRETATLKCYPIPRHDTVYWYQQGPGQDPQFLISFYEKMQSDKGSIPDRFSAQQFSDYHSELNMSSLELGDSALYFCASSFMGSGSTDTQYFGPGTRLTVL.

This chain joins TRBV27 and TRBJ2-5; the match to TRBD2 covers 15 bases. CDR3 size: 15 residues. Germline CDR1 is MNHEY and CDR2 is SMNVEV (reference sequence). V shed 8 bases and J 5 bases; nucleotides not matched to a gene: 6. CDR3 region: CASGLGTSGGETQYF. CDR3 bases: TGTGCCAGCGGGCTTGGGACTAGCGGGGGGGAGACCCAGTACTTC.

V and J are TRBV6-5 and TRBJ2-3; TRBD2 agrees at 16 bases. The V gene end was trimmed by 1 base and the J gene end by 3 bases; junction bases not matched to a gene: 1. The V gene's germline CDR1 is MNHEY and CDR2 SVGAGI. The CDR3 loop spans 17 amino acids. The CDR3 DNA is TGTGCCAGCAGTTACTGGGGACTAGCGGGGGGGACAGATACGCAGTATTTT. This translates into CASSYWGLAGGTDTQYF.

CDR3 coding DNA: TGCAGTGCTAGAGTAGCGGGGGGTTACTACGAGCAGTACTTC. It translates to CSARVAGGYYEQYF. The V gene is TRBV20-1, the J gene TRBJ2-7, with 10 bases matching TRBD2. In germline, CDR1 is DFQATT, CDR2 SNEGSKA (reference sequence). V dropped 1 base and J dropped 3; count of bases not matched to a gene: 3. This CDR3 spans 14 amino acids.

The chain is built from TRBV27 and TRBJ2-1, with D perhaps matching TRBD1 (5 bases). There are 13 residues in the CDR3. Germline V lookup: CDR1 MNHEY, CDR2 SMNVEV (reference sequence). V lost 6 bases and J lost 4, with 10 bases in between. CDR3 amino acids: CASSNAGYNEQFF. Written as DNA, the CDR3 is TGTGCCAGCAGCAACGCAGGGTACAATGAGCAGTTCTTC.

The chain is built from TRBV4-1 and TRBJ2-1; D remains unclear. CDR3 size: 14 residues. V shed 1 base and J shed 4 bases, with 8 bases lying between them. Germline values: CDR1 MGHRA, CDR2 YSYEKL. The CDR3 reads CASSQVDGYNEQFF. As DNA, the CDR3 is TGCGCCAGCAGCCAAGTTGACGGTTACAATGAGCAGTTCTTC.

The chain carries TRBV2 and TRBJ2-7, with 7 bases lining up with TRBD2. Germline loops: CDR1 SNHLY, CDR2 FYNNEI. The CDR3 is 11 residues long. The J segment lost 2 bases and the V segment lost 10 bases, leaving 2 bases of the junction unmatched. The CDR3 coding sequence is TGTGCCACGGGACTACCCTACGAGCAGTACGTC. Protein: CATGLPYEQYV.

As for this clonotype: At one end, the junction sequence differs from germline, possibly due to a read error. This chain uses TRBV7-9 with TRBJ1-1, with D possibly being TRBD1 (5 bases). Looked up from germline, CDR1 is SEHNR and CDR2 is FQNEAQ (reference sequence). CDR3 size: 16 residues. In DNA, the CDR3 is TGTGCCAGCAGCTTAGCGCGTCGTGGGGCCAACAGTGAAGCTTTCTTT. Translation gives CASSLARRGANSEAFF. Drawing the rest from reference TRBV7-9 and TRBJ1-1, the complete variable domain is DTGVSQNPRHKITKRGQNVTFRCDPISEHNRLYWYRQTLGQGPEFLTYFQNEAQLEKSRLLSDRFSAERPKGSFSTLEIQRTEQGDSAMYLCASSLARRGANSEAFFGQGTRLTVV.

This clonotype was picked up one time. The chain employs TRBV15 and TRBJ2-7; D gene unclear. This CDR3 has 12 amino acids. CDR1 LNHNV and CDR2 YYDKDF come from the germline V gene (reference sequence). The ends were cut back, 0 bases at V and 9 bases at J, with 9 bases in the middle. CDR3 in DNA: TGTGCCACCAGCAGAGATTACGGGCCGCAGTACGTC. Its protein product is CATSRDYGPQYV.

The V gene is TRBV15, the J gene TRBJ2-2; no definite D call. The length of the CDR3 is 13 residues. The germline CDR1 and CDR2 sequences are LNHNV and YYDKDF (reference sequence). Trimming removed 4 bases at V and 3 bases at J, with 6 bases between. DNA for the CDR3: TGTGCCACCAGCATCCGAGACACCGGGGAGCTGTTTTTT. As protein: CATSIRDTGELFF.

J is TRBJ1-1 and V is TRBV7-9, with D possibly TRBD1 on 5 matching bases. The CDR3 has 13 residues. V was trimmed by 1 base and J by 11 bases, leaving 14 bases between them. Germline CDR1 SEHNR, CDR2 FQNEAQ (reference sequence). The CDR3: CASSLVGQGMAFF. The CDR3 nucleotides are TGTGCCAGCAGCTTAGTGGGGCAGGGAATGGCTTTCTTT. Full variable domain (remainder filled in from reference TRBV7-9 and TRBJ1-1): DTGVSQNPRHKITKRGQNVTFRCDPISEHNRLYWYRQTLGQGPEFLTYFQNEAQLEKSRLLSDRFSAERPKGSFSTLEIQRTEQGDSAMYLCASSLVGQGMAFFGQGTRLTVV.

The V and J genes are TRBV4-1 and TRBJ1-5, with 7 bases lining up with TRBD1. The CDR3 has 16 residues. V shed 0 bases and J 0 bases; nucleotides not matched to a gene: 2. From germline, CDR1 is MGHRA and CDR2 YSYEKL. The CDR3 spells CASSQDGQVSNQPQHF. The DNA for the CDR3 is TGCGCCAGCAGCCAAGATGGACAGGTTAGCAATCAGCCCCAGCATTTT.

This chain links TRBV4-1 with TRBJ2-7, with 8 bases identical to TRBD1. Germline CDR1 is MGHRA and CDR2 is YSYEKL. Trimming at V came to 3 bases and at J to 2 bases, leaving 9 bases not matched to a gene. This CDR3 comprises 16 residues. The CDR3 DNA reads TGCGCCAGCAGCCAGAAGATAAGGGACAGGACCTACGAGCAGTACGTC. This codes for CASSQKIRDRTYEQYV.